These 18 T cell receptor beta chains were sequenced from one sample in a study of cytomegalovirus exposure and HLA in healthy donors. Primers included in the PCR were 60 Vbeta and 13 Jbeta primers. The data were produced by immunoSEQ multiplex PCR, yet TCRdb's version contains in-frame clones alone and is incomplete. This table lists approximately 120,000 clones. Sequences were obtained from PBMCs. The receptors derive from a man aged 25 to 40 in good health and CMV-seronegative.

The chain recombines TRBV5-6 with TRBJ2-1; D is uncertain. With 3 bases removed from V and 0 bases from J, the gap between germline ends came to 13 bases. Germline V gene sequence: CDR1 SGHDT, CDR2 YYEEEE. The CDR3 loop spans 16 amino acids. CDR3 nucleotide sequence: TGTGCCAGCAGCTCTCTGCCACAGAGCTCCTACAATGAGCAGTTCTTC. Its translation is CASSSLPQSSYNEQFF.

V and J are TRBV7-9 and TRBJ2-7; 7 nucleotides line up with TRBD1. The J segment lost 4 bases and the V segment lost 4 bases, leaving 1 base of the junction unmatched. This CDR3 spans 12 amino acids. Per the germline V gene, CDR1 is SEHNR and CDR2 is FQNEAQ (reference sequence). Here the CDR3 DNA reads TGTGCCAGCAGCTGGGGACAGTACGAGCAGTACTTC. Amino acid sequence: CASSWGQYEQYF.

V is TRBV29-1 and J is TRBJ2-3; D perhaps matches TRBD2 (7 bases). This CDR3 region has 14 residues. The V gene lost 7 bases and the J gene lost 5 bases, with 19 bases spanning the gap. Per the germline V gene, CDR1 is SQVTM and CDR2 is ANQGSEA. The CDR3 DNA reads as TGCAGCGAGGCCCGGGGGGCGGAGGGAGATACGCAGTATTTT. Its translation: CSEARGAEGDTQYF.

V gene TRBV29-1 combines with J gene TRBJ2-1, with 9 bases matching TRBD2. V lost 0 bases to trimming and J lost 6 bases; unmatched junction nucleotides: 6. The germline V gene has CDR1 SQVTM and CDR2 ANQGSEA. There are 15 residues in the CDR3. In DNA form, the CDR3 reads TGCAGCGTTGAAGACCGGCGGGAGGGCCTCAATGAGCAGTTCTTC. Its protein is CSVEDRREGLNEQFF.

With respect to this clone: Relative to the germline gene, one junction end is altered; a read error may explain this. This chain links TRBV30 with TRBJ1-3; perhaps TRBD1 as D (6 bases). Germline assignment: CDR1 GTSNPN and CDR2 SVGIG (reference sequence). The CDR3 has 12 amino acids. The CDR3 spells CAWSVGLGGSDF. The CDR3 nucleotides are TGTGCCTGGAGTGTTGGTTTAGGGGGATCGGATTTT.

V is TRBV4-1 and J is TRBJ2-3; 12 bases match TRBD2. The CDR3 runs 16 residues. The V gene's germline CDR1 is MGHRA and CDR2 YSYEKL. Trimming cost V 1 base and J 7 bases; bases outside gene matches: 6. This CDR3 is CASSQASGRGGNTQYF. In DNA form, the CDR3 reads TGCGCCAGCAGCCAAGCTAGCGGGAGGGGGGGGAATACGCAGTATTTT.

CDR3 sequence (DNA): TGTGCCAGCAGTTCCGCGGGGCTCATGAACACTGAAGCTTTCTTT. Its protein is CASSSAGLMNTEAFF. The chain couples TRBV6-1 to TRBJ1-1; TRBD1 might be the D (5 bases). The ends were cut back, 5 bases at V and 0 bases at J, with 13 bases in the middle. The CDR3 extends over 15 amino acids. Germline V gives CDR1 MNHNS, CDR2 SASEGT.

The chain joins TRBV5-5 to TRBJ1-4, with D unclear. V gave up 4 bases and J gave up 8 bases, with 12 bases separating them. The CDR3 runs to 13 residues. In germline, CDR1 is SGHKS, CDR2 YYEKEE (reference sequence). CDR3 nucleotides: TGTGCCAGCAGCCAGGACCCGGGGGAAAAACTGTTTTTT. Translating it yields CASSQDPGEKLFF. The complete variable domain, with remaining parts taken from reference TRBV5-5 and TRBJ1-4, reads DAGVTQSPTHLIKTRGQQVTLRCSPISGHKSVSWYQQVLGQGPQFIFQYYEKEERGRGNFPDRFSARQFPNYSSELNVNALLLGDSALYLCASSQDPGEKLFFGSGTQLSVL.

The V gene is TRBV15, the J gene TRBJ2-7; TRBD2 aligns across 16 bases. J gave up 4 bases and V 3 bases, and 3 bases lay outside the gene matches. This CDR3 region has 16 residues. Germline loops: CDR1 LNHNV, CDR2 YYDKDF (reference sequence). The CDR3 bases are TGTGCCACCAGCAGTGGGACTAGCGGGAGGGGGTACGAGCAGTACTTC. This sequence encodes CATSSGTSGRGYEQYF.

The chain carries TRBV6-5 and TRBJ2-3, with 7 bases aligning to TRBD1. The CDR3 contains 14 residues. CDR1 is MNHEY and CDR2 is SVGAGI in the germline V gene. J gave up 5 bases and V 6 bases, and 8 bases lay outside the gene matches. The CDR3 bases are TGTGCCAGCAGCCGAGGGGGCCCGGGAGATACGCAGTATTTT. It yields the protein CASSRGGPGDTQYF.

This rearrangement joins TRBV4-2 to TRBJ1-1, with a possible D match to TRBD1 (5 bases). Deletions cut 0 bases from V and 6 bases from J, with 11 bases between. This CDR3 is 14 amino acids long. Germline assignment: CDR1 LGHNA and CDR2 YNFKEQ. The CDR3 DNA reads TGTGCCAGCAGCCAAGATCGGGGGGTGGCTGAAGCTTTCTTT. Protein: CASSQDRGVAEAFF.

The V and J genes are TRBV9 and TRBJ2-1, with 8 bases fitting TRBD1. CDR3 size: 16 residues. The V and J ends lost 3 bases and 3 bases, in that order; junction bases with no gene match: 8. Germline V gene lookup returns CDR1 SGDLS and CDR2 YYNGEE. In nucleotides, the CDR3 is TGTGCCAGCAGCGCTTTAGGCAGGGGGCTCTACAATGAGCAGTTCTTC. Its translation is CASSALGRGLYNEQFF.

This chain joins TRBV7-2 and TRBJ2-1; 10 nucleotides agree with TRBD2. The CDR3 is 18 residues long. The germline gives CDR1 SGHTA, CDR2 FQGNSA. V lost 2 bases, J lost 5 bases, and 12 bases stayed unmatched. CDR3 bases: TGTGCCAGCAGCTTACTACGTGAAGCGGGAGGGAAGGACAATGAGCAGTTCTTC. Its translation: CASSLLREAGGKDNEQFF.

The chain carries TRBV5-1 and TRBJ2-7; D is perhaps TRBD1 (6 bases). V was shortened by 0 bases and J by 0 bases, with 10 bases between the two germline ends. The CDR3 runs to 15 residues. Germline values: CDR1 SGHRS, CDR2 YFSETQ. The CDR3 here is CASSLERGISYEQYF. In nucleotides, the CDR3 is TGCGCCAGCAGCTTGGAGAGGGGGATCTCCTACGAGCAGTACTTC.

The CDR3 spells CASSVVAGTSGDTQYF. The CDR3 DNA reads as TGTGCCAGCAGCGTAGTGGCAGGGACTAGCGGAGATACGCAGTATTTT. The chain has TRBV9 and TRBJ2-3, with 11 bases aligning to TRBD2. The CDR3 extends over 16 amino acids. Trimming cost V 0 bases and J 5 bases; bases outside gene matches: 5. Germline loops: CDR1 SGDLS, CDR2 YYNGEE.

The chain uses TRBV30 and TRBJ2-2; D is ambiguous. This CDR3 contains 14 residues. The ends were cut back, 1 base at V and 5 bases at J, with 11 bases in the middle. Looked up from germline, CDR1 is GTSNPN and CDR2 is SVGIG (reference sequence). This CDR3 is CAWSGSVLTGELFF. The CDR3 DNA reads TGTGCCTGGAGTGGGTCCGTACTTACCGGGGAGCTGTTTTTT.

The V and J genes are TRBV5-6 and TRBJ2-5; 9 bases are shared with TRBD1. V trimming: 0 bases; J trimming: 2 bases; junction bases outside the gene matches: 5. The CDR3 totals 16 residues. Germline CDR1 SGHDT, CDR2 YYEEEE. The CDR3 sequence is CASSLAPGQGQETQYF. In DNA, the CDR3 is TGTGCCAGCAGCTTGGCCCCGGGACAGGGTCAAGAGACCCAGTACTTC.

The rearrangement joins TRBV10-3 to TRBJ2-3, with D possibly matching TRBD2 (5 bases). Trimming left V 3 bases short and J 3 bases short, with 13 bases between. Germline V gene data show CDR1 as ENHRY and CDR2 as SYGVKD. The CDR3 covers 15 residues. The DNA for the CDR3 is TGTGCCATCAGTGAATATACGGGAACTACAGATACGCAGTATTTT. Its protein product is CAISEYTGTTDTQYF.